This T cell receptor beta chain was recorded in a study of blood T cells in healthy people across ages. This clonotype showed up just a few times. There are 16 residues in the CDR3. V was pared by 2 bases and J by 4 bases, with 16 bases between. The germline V gene encodes CDR1 SGHRS and CDR2 YFSETQ. Combining a sample-barcoded 5' primer with a J-beta primer mix, a second PCR ran for about 7 to 11 cycles. TCRdb re-called the 5' RACE reads with MiXCR, one entry per CDR3 protein. The sample contains around 990,000 distinct CDR3 sequences, roughly 24% of which appear only once. The data were also submitted as part of a second study, on T cells of mothers and their children.

J is TRBJ2-1 and V is TRBV5-1; D is perhaps TRBD2 (5 bases). Material for sequencing was blood. This sequence was found in a girl aged 2-10 years in good health. The CDR3 region has the DNA TGCGCCAGCAGCTTAGGACTGGGCCAGGTGTACAATGAGCAGTTCTTC. Translated, it gives CASSLGLGQVYNEQFF. The variable domain in full, completed from reference TRBV5-1 and TRBJ2-1, reads KAGVTQTPRYLIKTRGQQVTLSCSPISGHRSVSWYQQTPGQGLQFLFEYFSETQRNKGNFPGRFSGRQFSNSRSEMNVSTLELGDSALYLCASSLGLGQVYNEQFFGPGTRLTVL.